Below are 15 T cell receptor beta chains sequenced from a single sample in a study of blood T cell repertoires in COVID-19. Clones were read by immunoSEQ multiplex PCR, and TCRdb kept only the in-frame ones, dropping some. There are 200,000 to 250,000 clones in the sample; about 84% occur only once, and roughly 7.6% lies in the top ten. The material sequenced was peripheral blood. The receptors derive from a woman aged 80 or over with COVID-19, enrolled during active disease.

The chain is built from TRBV15 and TRBJ1-2; TRBD1 agrees at 12 bases. J lost 7 bases, V lost 1 base, and 4 bases had no gene match. The CDR3 has 15 amino acids. Germline-derived CDR1 and CDR2 are LNHNV and YYDKDF (reference sequence). CDR3 DNA: TGTGCCACCAGCAGAGTAGGGACAGGGGGCATTGGCTACACCTTC. It translates to CATSRVGTGGIGYTF.

The chain recombines TRBV7-8 with TRBJ1-4; D is undetermined. Trimming cost V 1 base and J 4 bases, with 10 bases left between them. This CDR3 comprises 15 residues. Germline V lookup: CDR1 SGHVS, CDR2 FQNEAQ. The CDR3 DNA reads TGTGCCAGCAGCTTAGTGGGAGTTAATAATGAAAAACTGTTTTTT. Amino acids: CASSLVGVNNEKLFF.

This sequence joins TRBV14 and TRBJ2-3; TRBD2 matches at 13 bases. Germline-derived CDR1 and CDR2 are SGHDN and FVKESK. With 4 bases clipped from V and 4 bases from J, the junction kept 5 bases outside the gene matches. The CDR3 runs to 16 residues. CDR3 loop: CASSPGLAGLADTQYF. Written as DNA, the CDR3 is TGTGCCAGCAGCCCGGGACTAGCGGGATTGGCAGATACGCAGTATTTT. The variable domain in full, with the rest retrieved from reference TRBV14 and TRBJ2-3, is EAGVTQFPSHSVIEKGQTVTLRCDPISGHDNLYWYRRVMGKEIKFLLHFVKESKQDESGMPNNRFLAERTGGTYSTLKVQPAELEDSGVYFCASSPGLAGLADTQYFGPGTRLTVL.

The chain recombines TRBV2 with TRBJ2-2, with a tentative D call TRBD2 (5 bases). V lost 7 bases to trimming and J lost 3 bases, with 12 bases between them. The CDR3 is 14 residues long. Per the germline V gene, CDR1 is SNHLY and CDR2 is FYNNEI. CDR3 in amino acids: CASMMTRDTGELFF. In DNA form, the CDR3 reads TGTGCCAGCATGATGACGAGGGACACCGGGGAGCTGTTTTTT.

The V and J genes are TRBV18 and TRBJ1-4; the D is unclear. In germline, CDR1 is KGHSH, CDR2 LQKENI. The CDR3 spans 16 residues. V lost 3 bases and J 0 bases, leaving 11 bases between the germline ends. The CDR3 sequence is CASSPGLVATNEKLFF. In DNA form, the CDR3 reads TGTGCCAGCTCACCTGGTTTAGTTGCAACTAATGAAAAACTGTTTTTT.

V is TRBV7-2 and J is TRBJ1-2; 9 bases match TRBD1. CDR1 SGHTA and CDR2 FQGNSA come from the germline V gene. The CDR3 covers 17 residues. V was clipped by 3 bases and J by 6 bases; unmatched bases: 14. The CDR3 reads CASSLGTGRTGRDGYTF. The CDR3 bases are TGTGCCAGCAGCTTGGGGACAGGGCGGACAGGGCGGGATGGCTACACCTTC.

Concerning this clone: One junction end does not reproduce the germline sequence, and a read error may be involved. Distinct nucleotide sequences in the sample also encode this CDR3. The V call is TRBV18, the J call TRBJ2-7, with D unresolved. CDR1 and CDR2 from the germline V gene are KGHSH and LQKENI. CDR3 length: 12 residues. CDR3 region: CASSPSSDEQYF. The CDR3 DNA reads as TGTGCCAGCTCACCCTCCTCCGACGAGCAGTACTTC.

The rearrangement joins TRBV4-1 to TRBJ1-1; 11 nucleotides line up with TRBD1. CDR3 length: 18 amino acids. Germline trimming cut 4 bases from V and 4 bases from J; bases unmatched to any gene: 14. CDR1 is MGHRA and CDR2 is YSYEKL in the germline V gene. The CDR3 region is CASSRGQGARTSSTEAFF. CDR3 nucleotide sequence: TGCGCCAGCAGCCGAGGACAGGGGGCGAGAACGTCGAGCACTGAAGCTTTCTTT.

The chain is built from TRBV6-2 or TRBV6-3 and TRBJ2-1, with TRBD1 identical over 11 bases. Germline CDR1 reads MNHEY; CDR2 reads SVGEGT. This CDR3 has 17 residues. Trimming cost V 2 bases and J 0 bases; bases outside gene matches: 3. The CDR3 reads CASSYGTGGSSYNEQFF. CDR3 in DNA: TGTGCCAGCAGTTACGGGACAGGGGGGAGCTCCTACAATGAGCAGTTCTTC.

V and J are TRBV5-6 and TRBJ1-1, with TRBD1 matching over 7 bases. Germline values: CDR1 SGHDT, CDR2 YYEEEE. With 2 bases clipped from V and 5 bases from J, the junction kept 9 bases outside the gene matches. The CDR3 spans 15 residues. CDR3 region: CASSFQGGAKTEAFF. For the CDR3, the DNA is TGTGCCAGCAGCTTCCAAGGGGGCGCAAAGACTGAAGCTTTCTTT.

The gene calls are TRBV2 and TRBJ1-1; D is possibly TRBD1 (6 bases). Germline V CDR1 and CDR2: SNHLY, FYNNEI. The CDR3 runs to 15 residues. V was trimmed by 5 bases and J by 0 bases, leaving 13 bases between them. CDR3 amino acids: CASSLQGALNTEAFF. DNA for the CDR3: TGTGCCAGCAGTCTACAGGGTGCCCTGAACACTGAAGCTTTCTTT.

J is TRBJ2-3 and V is TRBV24-1; 8 bases align to TRBD2. CDR3 size: 15 residues. Trimming removed 3 bases from V and 4 bases from J; junction bases left unmatched: 5. Germline CDR1 reads KGHDR; CDR2 reads SFDVKD. CDR3 region: CATSDRGGLADTQYF. As DNA, the CDR3 is TGTGCCACCAGTGATCGGGGGGGCCTGGCAGATACGCAGTATTTT.

This chain joins TRBV10-3 and TRBJ2-3; TRBD1 agrees at 7 bases. Germline V gene sequence: CDR1 ENHRY, CDR2 SYGVKD. Trimming took 8 bases from V and 6 from J; bases not matched to a gene: 5. The length of the CDR3 is 12 residues. The CDR3 region is CAIRDSLDTQYF. CDR3 sequence (DNA): TGTGCCATCCGGGACAGCCTCGATACGCAGTATTTT.

This clone was counted between two and nine times. The V gene is TRBV15, the J gene TRBJ1-3, with no clear D. Trimming took 0 bases from V and 5 from J, leaving 8 bases between them. This CDR3 region has 14 residues. Germline assignment: CDR1 LNHNV and CDR2 YYDKDF (reference sequence). In nucleotides, the CDR3 is TGTGCCACCAGCAGAGATAGTGTTCGAAACACCATATATTTT. The encoded protein is CATSRDSVRNTIYF.

The chain joins TRBV5-6 to TRBJ1-6; a possible D gene is TRBD1 (6 bases). Trimming cost V 4 bases and J 0 bases, with 11 bases left between them. The CDR3 is 16 amino acids. In germline, CDR1 is SGHDT, CDR2 YYEEEE. The CDR3 DNA follows: TGTGCCAGCAGCGGGGGCGGGAGCTCCTATAATTCACCCCTCCACTTT. Translation gives CASSGGGSSYNSPLHF.